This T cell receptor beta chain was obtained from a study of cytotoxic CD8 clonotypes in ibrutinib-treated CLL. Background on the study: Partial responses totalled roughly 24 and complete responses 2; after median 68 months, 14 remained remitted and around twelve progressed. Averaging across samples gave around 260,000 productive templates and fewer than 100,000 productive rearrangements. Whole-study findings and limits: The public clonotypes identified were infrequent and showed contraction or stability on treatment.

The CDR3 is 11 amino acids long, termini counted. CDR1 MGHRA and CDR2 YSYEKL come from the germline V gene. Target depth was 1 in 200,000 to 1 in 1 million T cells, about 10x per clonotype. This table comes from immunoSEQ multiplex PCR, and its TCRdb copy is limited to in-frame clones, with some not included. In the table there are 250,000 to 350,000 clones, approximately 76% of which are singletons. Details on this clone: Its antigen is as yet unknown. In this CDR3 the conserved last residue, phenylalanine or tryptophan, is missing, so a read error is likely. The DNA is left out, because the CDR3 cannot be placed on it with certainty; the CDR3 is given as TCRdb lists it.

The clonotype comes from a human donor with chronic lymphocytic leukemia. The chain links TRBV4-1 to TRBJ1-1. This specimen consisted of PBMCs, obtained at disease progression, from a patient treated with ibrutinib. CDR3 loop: CASSQSKLVVL.